This TCR beta chain is from a study of T-cell memory formation after mild COVID-19. Overall study: The two donors had largely donor-specific TCR clusters.

Only one count was recorded for this clonotype. Its antigen is not identified. The CDR3 covers 11 residues. Germline values: CDR1 DFQATT, CDR2 SNEGSKA (reference sequence). Whole-study results and caveats: CD4+ contracting clones lay mainly in CM and EM, CD8+ ones in EMRA.

TCRdb passed the 5' RACE reads through MiXCR, listing each CDR3 protein once. The sample consists of roughly 120,000 distinct CDR3 sequences, 15% to 20% of them appearing once. The source material was PBMCs or a T cell subset sorted from them (not recorded which). V is TRBV20-1 and J is TRBJ1-2; 8 bases fit TRBD1. The TCR sequence derives from an adult woman who had mild COVID-19 (a few samples of this study predate the infection). Cell type and time point are not known. CDR3 residues: CSPGGAYGYTF. CDR3 nucleotides: TGCAGCCCAGGGGGCGCCTATGGCTACACCTTC.